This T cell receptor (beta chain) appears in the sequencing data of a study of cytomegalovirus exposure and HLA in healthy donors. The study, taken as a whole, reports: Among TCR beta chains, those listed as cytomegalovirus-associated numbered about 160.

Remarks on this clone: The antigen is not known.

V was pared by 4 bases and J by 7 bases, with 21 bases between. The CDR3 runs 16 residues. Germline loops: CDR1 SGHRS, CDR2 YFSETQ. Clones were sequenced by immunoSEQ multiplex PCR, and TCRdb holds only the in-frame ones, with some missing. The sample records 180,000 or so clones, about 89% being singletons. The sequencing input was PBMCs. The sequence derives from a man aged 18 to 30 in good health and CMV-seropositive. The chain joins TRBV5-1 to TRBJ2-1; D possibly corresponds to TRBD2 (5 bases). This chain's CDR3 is CASSHLARGSGNEQFF. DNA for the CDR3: TGCGCCAGCAGCCACTTGGCACGAGGCTCGGGGAATGAGCAGTTCTTC. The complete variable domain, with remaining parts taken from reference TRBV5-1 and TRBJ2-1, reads KAGVTQTPRYLIKTRGQQVTLSCSPISGHRSVSWYQQTPGQGLQFLFEYFSETQRNKGNFPGRFSGRQFSNSRSEMNVSTLELGDSALYLCASSHLARGSGNEQFFGPGTRLTVL.